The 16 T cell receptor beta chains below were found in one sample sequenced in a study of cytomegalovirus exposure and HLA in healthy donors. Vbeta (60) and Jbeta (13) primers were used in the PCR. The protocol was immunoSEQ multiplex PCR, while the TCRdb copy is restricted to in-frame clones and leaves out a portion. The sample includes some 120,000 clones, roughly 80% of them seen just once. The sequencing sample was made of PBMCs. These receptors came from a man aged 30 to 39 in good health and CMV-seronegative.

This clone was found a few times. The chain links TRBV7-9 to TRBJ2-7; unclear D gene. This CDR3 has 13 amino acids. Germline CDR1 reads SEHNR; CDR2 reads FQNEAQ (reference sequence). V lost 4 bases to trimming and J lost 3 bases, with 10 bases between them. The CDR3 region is CASSSVGVYEQYF. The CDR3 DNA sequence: TGTGCCAGCAGCTCGGTTGGAGTCTACGAGCAGTACTTC.

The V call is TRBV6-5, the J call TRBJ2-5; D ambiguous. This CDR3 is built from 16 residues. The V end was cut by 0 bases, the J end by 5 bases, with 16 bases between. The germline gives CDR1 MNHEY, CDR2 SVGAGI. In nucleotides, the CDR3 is TGTGCCAGCAGTTACTCGATGAGGCTAGGTGGTGAGACCCAGTACTTC. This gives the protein CASSYSMRLGGETQYF.

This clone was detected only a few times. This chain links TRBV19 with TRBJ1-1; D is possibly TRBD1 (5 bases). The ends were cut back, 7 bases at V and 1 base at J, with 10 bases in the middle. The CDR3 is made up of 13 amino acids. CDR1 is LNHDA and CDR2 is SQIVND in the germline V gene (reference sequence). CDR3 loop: CASNQGSNTEAFF. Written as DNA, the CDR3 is TGTGCCAGTAATCAGGGTTCGAACACTGAAGCTTTCTTT.

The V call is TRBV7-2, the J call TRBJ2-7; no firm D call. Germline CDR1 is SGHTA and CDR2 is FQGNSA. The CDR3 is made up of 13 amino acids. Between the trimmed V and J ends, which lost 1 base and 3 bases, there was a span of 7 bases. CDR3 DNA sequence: TGTGCCAGCAGCTTAGACAAGTTCTACGAGCAGTACTTC. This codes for CASSLDKFYEQYF.

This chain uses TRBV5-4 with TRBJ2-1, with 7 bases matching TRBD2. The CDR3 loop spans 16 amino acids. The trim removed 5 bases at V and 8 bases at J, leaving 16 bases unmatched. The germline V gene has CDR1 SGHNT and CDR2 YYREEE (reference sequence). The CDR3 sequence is CASSSRLGGSSDEQFF. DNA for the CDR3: TGTGCCAGCAGTTCCCGGCTAGGCGGGAGCAGCGATGAGCAGTTCTTC.

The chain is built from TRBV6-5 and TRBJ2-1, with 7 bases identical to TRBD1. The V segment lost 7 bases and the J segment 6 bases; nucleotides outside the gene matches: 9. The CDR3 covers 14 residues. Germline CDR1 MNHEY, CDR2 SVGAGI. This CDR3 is CASTPRDSLNEQFF. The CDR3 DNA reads TGTGCCAGCACCCCCCGGGACAGCCTCAATGAGCAGTTCTTC.

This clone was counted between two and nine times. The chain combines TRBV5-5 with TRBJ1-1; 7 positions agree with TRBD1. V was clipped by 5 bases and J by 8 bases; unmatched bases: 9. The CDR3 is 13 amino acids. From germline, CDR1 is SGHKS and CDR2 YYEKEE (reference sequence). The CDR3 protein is CASRPTGRWEAFF. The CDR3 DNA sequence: TGTGCCAGCAGGCCGACAGGGCGTTGGGAAGCTTTCTTT.

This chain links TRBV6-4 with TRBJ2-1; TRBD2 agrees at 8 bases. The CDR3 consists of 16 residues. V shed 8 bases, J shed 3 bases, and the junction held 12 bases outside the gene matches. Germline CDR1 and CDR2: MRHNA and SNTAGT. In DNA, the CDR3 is TGTGCCAGCGGACCCGGAGCGGGAGAAGGCTACAATGAGCAGTTCTTC. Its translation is CASGPGAGEGYNEQFF.

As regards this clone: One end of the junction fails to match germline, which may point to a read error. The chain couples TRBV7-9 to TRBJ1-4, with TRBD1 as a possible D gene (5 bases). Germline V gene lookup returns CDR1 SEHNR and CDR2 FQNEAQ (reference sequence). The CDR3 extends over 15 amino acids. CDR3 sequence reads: CSSTRSTVLNEKLFF. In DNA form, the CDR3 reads TGTTCCAGCACCCGTTCGACAGTCCTTAATGAAAAACTGTTTTTT.

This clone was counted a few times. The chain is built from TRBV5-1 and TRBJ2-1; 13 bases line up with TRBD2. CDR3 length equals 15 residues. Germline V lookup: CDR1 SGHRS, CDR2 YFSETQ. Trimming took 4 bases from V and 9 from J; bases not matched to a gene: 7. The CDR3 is CASSEGLAGVGEQFF. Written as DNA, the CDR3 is TGCGCCAGCAGCGAAGGACTAGCGGGAGTCGGTGAGCAGTTCTTC.

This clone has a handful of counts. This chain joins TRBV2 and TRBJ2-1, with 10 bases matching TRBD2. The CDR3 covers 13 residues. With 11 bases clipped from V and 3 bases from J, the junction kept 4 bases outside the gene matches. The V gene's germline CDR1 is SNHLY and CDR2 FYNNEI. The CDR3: CAGSGRVYNEQFF. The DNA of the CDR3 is TGTGCCGGGAGCGGGAGGGTCTACAATGAGCAGTTCTTC. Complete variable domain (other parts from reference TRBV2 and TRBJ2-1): EPEVTQTPSHQVTQMGQEVILRCVPISNHLYFYWYRQILGQKVEFLVSFYNNEISEKSEIFDDQFSVERPDGSNFTLKIRSTKLEDSAMYFCAGSGRVYNEQFFGPGTRLTVL.

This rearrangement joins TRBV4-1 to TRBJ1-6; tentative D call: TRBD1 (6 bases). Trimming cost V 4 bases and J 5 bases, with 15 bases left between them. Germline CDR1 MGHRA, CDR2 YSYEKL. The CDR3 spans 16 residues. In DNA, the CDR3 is TGCGCCAGCAGCCCGGCGGGGGGCGCCCATAATTCACCCCTCCACTTT. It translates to CASSPAGGAHNSPLHF.

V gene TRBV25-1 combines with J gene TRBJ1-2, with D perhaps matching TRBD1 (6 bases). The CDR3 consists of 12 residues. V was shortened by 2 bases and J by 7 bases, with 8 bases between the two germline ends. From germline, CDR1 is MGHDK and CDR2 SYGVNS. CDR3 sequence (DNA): TGTGCCAGCAGTGAAGGGGGCTTTGGCTACACCTTC. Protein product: CASSEGGFGYTF.

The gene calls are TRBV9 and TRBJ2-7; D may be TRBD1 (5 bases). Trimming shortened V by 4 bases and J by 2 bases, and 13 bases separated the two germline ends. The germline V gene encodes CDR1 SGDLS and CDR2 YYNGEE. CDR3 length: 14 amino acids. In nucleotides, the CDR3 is TGTGCCAGCAGCCCTTCGTGGGGCCCCTACGAGCAGTACTTC. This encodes CASSPSWGPYEQYF.

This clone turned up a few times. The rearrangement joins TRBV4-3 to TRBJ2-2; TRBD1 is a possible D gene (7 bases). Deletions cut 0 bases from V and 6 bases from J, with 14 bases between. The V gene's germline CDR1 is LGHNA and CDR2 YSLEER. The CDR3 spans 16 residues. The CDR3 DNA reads TGCGCCAGCAGCCAAGAGTCCACAGGGGAGGCCGGGGAGCTGTTTTTT. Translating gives CASSQESTGEAGELFF.

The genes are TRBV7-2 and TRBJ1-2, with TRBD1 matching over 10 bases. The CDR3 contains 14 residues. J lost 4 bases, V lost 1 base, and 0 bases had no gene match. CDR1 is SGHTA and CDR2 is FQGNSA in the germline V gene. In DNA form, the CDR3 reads TGTGCCAGCAGCTTAGGGACAGGGGGCTATGGCTACACCTTC. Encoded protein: CASSLGTGGYGYTF.